This T cell receptor beta chain was recovered during a study of memory CD4+ T cells and cytomegalovirus serostatus (dated by TCRdb to about 2019). For the study in its entirety: A total of some 35 healthy Belgian adults, of whom 9 were CMV seropositive and about 24 were CMV seronegative, were included in the cohort. The study sequenced CD4+ memory TCRbeta repertoires of a Belgian cohort with known cytomegalovirus serostatus to replicate a published TCR-based CMV serostatus classifier.

The Quick-DNA Microprep Kit was used to extract genomic DNA from the sorted cells. Amplification of TCRbeta DNA was done with the immunoSEQ hsTCRbeta kit, following the protocol from the manufacturer. An Illumina MiSeq instrument was used to sequence the TCRbeta libraries. The original methods were these. Following removal of out-of-frame sequences, 2.4 million or so distinct TCRbeta sequences were retained, with an average of roughly 70,000 per individual. Each individual was scored using the number of about 180 previously reported CMV-associated TCRbeta sequences that the individual carried and the total number of productive distinct TCRbeta sequences. A beta-binomial model was reimplemented in Python, and random forests from scikit-learn, run with default parameters, were trained on data from the US cohort. Classifier performance on the Belgian cohort was reported as the median AUC with percentile confidence intervals calculated over 10,000 bootstrap iterations. As stored in TCRdb, this immuneACCESS dataset retains in-frame rearrangements with V and J assigned. A fraction of the clones does not appear; measured against another copy, unresolved V genes explain less than half of the discrepancy, and the remainder lacks a known reason. Clonal size and the V and J genes are those of that table, whereas D and trimming came from the DNA. Within this sample are fewer than 40,000 clones, with 70% to 80% of them counted one time only. Of the sample, approximately 5.3% is held by the ten largest clones.

Details on this clone: This receptor's antigen is unknown. Base qualities are not provided; no much larger clone lies one nucleotide away.

The paper's findings and limits, for the study overall: Among the 160 or so previously reported CMV-associated TCRbeta sequences, about 71 showed up in the CD4+ memory repertoires, with each one found in between one and five individuals. For predicting CMV serostatus, the median bootstrapped AUC was approximately 0.95 using the original framework and almost 0.93 using a US-trained random forest. Results were interpreted as suggesting that the CMV-associated TCR signature is largely present in the CD4+ memory repertoire. A median bootstrapped AUC of around 0.94 with a 95% CI of 0.76-1.00 was achieved on the Belgian cohort by the original-framework classifier. Unlike the original study, which covered naive and memory CD4+ and CD8+ populations, the Belgian study sequenced only CD4+CD45RO+ memory cells.

A FACSAria II was used to sort memory CD4+ T cells, defined as single viable CD3+CD4+CD8-CD45RO+ cells. CMV serostatus was determined using a Roche Elecsys assay that detects serum IgG against CMV pp150, pp28, p38 and p52. Once the samples were thawed, total CD4+ T cells were enriched through positive selection using CD4 magnetic microbeads. The samples came from a separate study whose specific focus was interrogating the CD4+ T cell memory repertoire. Following standard operating procedures, peripheral blood mononuclear cells were isolated and cryopreserved, while serum was kept at -80 degrees C. Staining used CD3-PerCP (BW264/56), CD4-APC (RPA-T4), CD45RO-PE (UCHT1) and CD8-Pacific Orange (3B5) antibodies, with Sytox blue excluding non-viable cells. The trim is 0 bases for V and 4 bases for J, with a gap of 12 bases between the germline ends. The CDR3, cysteine through phenylalanine, is 15 amino acids long. The read is trimmed to its CDR3 DNA, 45 bases read in frame from base 1. According to the germline V gene (reference sequence), CDR1 reads MNHNY and CDR2 reads SVGAGI.

The V and J segments used are TRBV6-6 and TRBJ1-1, with TRBD1 as a weak D call on 6 bases. Input material: memory CD4+ T cells from blood. The clonotype originates from an adult in good health and CMV-seropositive. The CDR3 has the sequence CASSYSAGVGTEAFF. The sequence in DNA is TGTGCCAGCAGTTACTCCGCAGGGGTGGGCACTGAAGCTTTCTTT.